What follows is one TCR beta chain and its context. The protocol was immunoSEQ multiplex PCR, while the TCRdb copy is restricted to in-frame clones and leaves out a portion. The table includes fewer than 150,000 clones, approximately 96% detected once. CDR3 length equals 17 residues. Germline V gene sequence: CDR1 LGHNA, CDR2 YNFKEQ. With 3 bases removed from V and 9 bases from J, the gap between germline ends came to 24 bases. The entry originates in a study of T cell changes during pregnancy in multiple sclerosis. This TCR came from a female donor with multiple sclerosis, enrolled in a pregnancy study. The sequenced sample was peripheral blood, obtained after pregnancy. The V gene is TRBV4-2, the J gene TRBJ2-1, with D possibly matching TRBD2 (5 bases). The CDR3, as DNA: TGTGCCAGCAGCCAGGCGCCTGAACTAGTAACTTTTGGTGAGCAGTTCTTC. Encoded protein: CASSQAPELVTFGEQFF.